This T cell receptor beta chain was captured in a study of OX40 agonist ivuxolimab in advanced cancers. The wider study: An agonistic human IgG2 monoclonal antibody against OX40 (CD134) was given. Among those treated, three patients had partial responses, one with hepatocellular carcinoma and two with cutaneous melanoma. Whole-study findings and limits: Near-lowest levels of clonal expansion characterized partial responders at 0.1-3.0 mg/kg. It was not determined which antigens were specifically recognized by the peripheral T cells that had undergone clonal expansion.

Germline V gene lookup returns CDR1 SGHAT and CDR2 FQNNGV. Trimming took 4 bases from V and 9 from J; bases not matched to a gene: 9. CDR3 length: 14 residues. For this clone: What it recognizes is unknown.

The table came from immunoSEQ multiplex PCR; TCRdb's copy has only in-frame clones and leaves some out. The sample lists 85,000 to 100,000 clones; 94% were seen once. The chain has TRBV11-2 and TRBJ2-1, with TRBD1 identical over 7 bases. The source is an adult with an advanced solid tumor such as melanoma, head and neck, liver or kidney cancer. Material: CD4+ or CD8+ T cells sorted from blood, obtained in a trial of the OX40 agonist ivuxolimab. The CDR3 sequence: CASSSNRGWGEQFF. The CDR3 DNA follows: TGTGCCAGCAGCTCGAACAGGGGATGGGGTGAGCAGTTCTTC. Drawing the rest from reference TRBV11-2 and TRBJ2-1, the complete variable domain is EAGVAQSPRYKIIEKRQSVAFWCNPISGHATLYWYQQILGQGPKLLIQFQNNGVVDDSQLPKDRFSAERLKGVDSTLKIQPAKLEDSAVYLCASSSNRGWGEQFFGPGTRLTVL.